The sequence of this T cell receptor beta chain was determined in a study of blood T cell repertoires in COVID-19. This clone was found a few times. This table comes from immunoSEQ multiplex PCR, and its TCRdb copy is limited to in-frame clones, with some not included. The profile covers 250,000 to 300,000 clones, with approximately 91% appearing a single time and just under 0.8% taken by the ten largest. Material: peripheral blood. The receptor comes from a woman in her thirties with acute or convalescent COVID-19.

CDR3 bases: TGTGCCAGCAGTGAACTAGCGGGAGCCCGGAATGAGCAGTTCTTC. This sequence encodes CASSELAGARNEQFF. The rearrangement links TRBV6-1 to TRBJ2-1, with 10 bases that match TRBD2. With 2 bases clipped from V and 7 bases from J, the junction kept 5 bases outside the gene matches. The CDR3 has 15 residues. Germline-derived CDR1 and CDR2 are MNHNS and SASEGT.